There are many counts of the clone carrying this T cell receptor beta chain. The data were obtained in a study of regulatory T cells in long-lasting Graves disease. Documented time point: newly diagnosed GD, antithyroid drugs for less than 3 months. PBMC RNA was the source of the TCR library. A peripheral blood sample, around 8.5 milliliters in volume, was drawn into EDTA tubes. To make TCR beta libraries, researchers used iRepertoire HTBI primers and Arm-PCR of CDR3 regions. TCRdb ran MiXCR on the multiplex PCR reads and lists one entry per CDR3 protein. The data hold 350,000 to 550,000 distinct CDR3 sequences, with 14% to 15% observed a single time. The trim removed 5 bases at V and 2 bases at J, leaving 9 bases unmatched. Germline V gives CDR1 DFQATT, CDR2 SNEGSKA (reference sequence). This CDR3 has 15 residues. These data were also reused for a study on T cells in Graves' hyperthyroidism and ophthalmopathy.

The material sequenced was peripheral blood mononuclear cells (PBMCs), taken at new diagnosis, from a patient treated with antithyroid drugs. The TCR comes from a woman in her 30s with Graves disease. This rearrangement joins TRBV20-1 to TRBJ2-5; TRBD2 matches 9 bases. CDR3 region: CSARGLARRQETQYF. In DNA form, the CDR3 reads TGCAGTGCTCGGGGACTAGCCCGGAGACAAGAGACCCAGTACTTC.